The present T cell receptor (beta chain) was sequenced within a study of identical twins. Whole-study results and caveats: Conclusions came from cross-sectional statistical analysis, not from following the same donors. Within monozygotic twins, out-of-frame TCR alpha sharing was underestimated by the models.

This clonotype was observed at least ten times. Its antigen is unknown. Trimming cost V 6 bases and J 1 base, with 13 bases left between them. The CDR3 loop spans 13 amino acids. Germline-derived CDR1 and CDR2 are DFQATT and SNEGSKA (reference sequence). A universal primer site came from template switching; cDNA carried unique molecular identifiers. TCRdb reprocessed the 5' RACE reads via MiXCR and lists one record per CDR3 protein. Among 1.5 million to 2 million distinct CDR3 sequences, more than 30% were seen once, and the ten largest hold around 0.3%. Only healthy Caucasians were enrolled as donors.

What was sequenced was cord blood. V is TRBV20-1 and J is TRBJ2-7; a possible D gene is TRBD1 (6 bases). The TCR originated in a newborn girl in good health. CDR3 in DNA: TGCAGTGCCACCAGGACAGCTTCCTACGAGCAGTACTTC. Translation gives CSATRTASYEQYF.